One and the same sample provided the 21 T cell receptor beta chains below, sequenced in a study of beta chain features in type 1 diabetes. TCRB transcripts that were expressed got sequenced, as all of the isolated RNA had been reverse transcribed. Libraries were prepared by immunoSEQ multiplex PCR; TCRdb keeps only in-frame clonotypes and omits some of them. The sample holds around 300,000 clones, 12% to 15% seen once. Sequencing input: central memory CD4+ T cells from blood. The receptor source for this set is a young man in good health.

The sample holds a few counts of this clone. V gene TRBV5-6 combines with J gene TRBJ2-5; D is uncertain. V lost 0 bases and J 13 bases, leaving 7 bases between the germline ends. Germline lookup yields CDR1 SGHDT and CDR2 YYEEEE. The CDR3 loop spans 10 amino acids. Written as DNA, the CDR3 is TGTGCCAGCAGCTTGGGACCTTTGTACTTC. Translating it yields CASSLGPLYF.

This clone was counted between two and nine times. CDR3 nucleotide sequence: TGTGCCTGCCCACAGCTTGAAGCTTTCTTT. It translates to CACPQLEAFF. The genes are TRBV30 and TRBJ1-1; D not resolved. The germline V gene has CDR1 GTSNPN and CDR2 SVGIG (reference sequence). This CDR3 is built from 10 residues. Trimming removed 6 bases from V and 7 bases from J, with 9 bases in between.

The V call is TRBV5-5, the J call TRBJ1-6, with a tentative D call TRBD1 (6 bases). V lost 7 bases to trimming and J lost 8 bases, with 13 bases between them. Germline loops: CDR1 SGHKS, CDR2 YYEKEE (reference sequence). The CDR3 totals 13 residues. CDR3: CASLREGDSPLHF. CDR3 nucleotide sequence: TGTGCCAGCCTCCGGGAGGGGGATTCACCCCTCCACTTT.

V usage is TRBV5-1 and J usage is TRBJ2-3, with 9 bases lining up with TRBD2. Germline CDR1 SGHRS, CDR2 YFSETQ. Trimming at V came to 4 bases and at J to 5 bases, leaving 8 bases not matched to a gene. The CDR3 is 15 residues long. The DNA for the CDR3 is TGCGCCAGCAGCAGAGCTAGCGGGGTAAAAGATACGCAGTATTTT. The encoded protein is CASSRASGVKDTQYF.

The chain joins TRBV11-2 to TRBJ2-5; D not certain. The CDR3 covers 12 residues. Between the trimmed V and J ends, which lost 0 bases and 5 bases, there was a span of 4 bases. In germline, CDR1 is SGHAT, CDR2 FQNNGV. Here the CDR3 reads CASSLDSETQYF. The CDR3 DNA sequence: TGTGCCAGCAGCTTAGATAGCGAGACCCAGTACTTC.

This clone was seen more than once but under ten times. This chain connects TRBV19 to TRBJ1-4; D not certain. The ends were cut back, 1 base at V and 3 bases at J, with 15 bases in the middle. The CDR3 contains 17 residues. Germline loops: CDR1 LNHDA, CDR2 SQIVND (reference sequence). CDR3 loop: CASSIGGGSQPNEKLFF. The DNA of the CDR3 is TGTGCCAGTAGTATAGGAGGTGGCAGCCAGCCTAATGAAAAACTGTTTTTT. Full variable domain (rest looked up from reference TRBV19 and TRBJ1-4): DGGITQSPKYLFRKEGQNVTLSCEQNLNHDAMYWYRQDPGQGLRLIYYSQIVNDFQKGDIAEGYSVSREKKESFPLTVTSAQKNPTAFYLCASSIGGGSQPNEKLFFGSGTQLSVL.

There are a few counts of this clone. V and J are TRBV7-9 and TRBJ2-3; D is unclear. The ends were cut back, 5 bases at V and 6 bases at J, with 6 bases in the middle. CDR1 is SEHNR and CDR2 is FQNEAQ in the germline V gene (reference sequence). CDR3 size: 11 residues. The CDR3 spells CASSPIDTQYF. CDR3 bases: TGTGCCAGCAGCCCGATTGATACGCAGTATTTT.

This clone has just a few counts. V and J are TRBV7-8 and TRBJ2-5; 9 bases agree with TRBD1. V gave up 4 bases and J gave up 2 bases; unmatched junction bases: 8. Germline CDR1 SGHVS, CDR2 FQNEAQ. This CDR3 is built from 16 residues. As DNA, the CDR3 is TGTGCCAGCAGCTGGGGGACAGGGTTGGGGCAAGAGACCCAGTACTTC. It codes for CASSWGTGLGQETQYF. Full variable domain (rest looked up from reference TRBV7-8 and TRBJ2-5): GAGVSQSPRYKVAKRGQDVALRCDPISGHVSLFWYQQALGQGPEFLTYFQNEAQLDKSGLPSDRFFAERPEGSVSTLKIQRTQQEDSAVYLCASSWGTGLGQETQYFGPGTRLLVL.

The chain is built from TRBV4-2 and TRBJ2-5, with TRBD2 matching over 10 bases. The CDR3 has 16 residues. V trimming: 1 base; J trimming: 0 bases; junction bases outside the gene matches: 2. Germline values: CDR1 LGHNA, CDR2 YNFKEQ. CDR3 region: CASSQGTSGDQETQYF. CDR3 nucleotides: TGTGCCAGCAGCCAAGGGACTAGCGGAGACCAAGAGACCCAGTACTTC.

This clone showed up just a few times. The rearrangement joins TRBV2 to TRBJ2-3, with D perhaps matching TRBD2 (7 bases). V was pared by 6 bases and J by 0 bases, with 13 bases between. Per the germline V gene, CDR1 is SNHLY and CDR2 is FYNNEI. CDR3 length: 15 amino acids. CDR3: CASSKGGGSTDTQYF. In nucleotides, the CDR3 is TGTGCCAGCAGCAAAGGGGGGGGAAGCACAGATACGCAGTATTTT.

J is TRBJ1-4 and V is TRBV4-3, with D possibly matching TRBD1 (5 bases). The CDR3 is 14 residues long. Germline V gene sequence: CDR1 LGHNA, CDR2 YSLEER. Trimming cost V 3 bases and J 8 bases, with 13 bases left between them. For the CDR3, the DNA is TGCGCCAGCAGCCAGGACAAGAGAGAGGAAAAACTGTTTTTT. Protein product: CASSQDKREEKLFF.

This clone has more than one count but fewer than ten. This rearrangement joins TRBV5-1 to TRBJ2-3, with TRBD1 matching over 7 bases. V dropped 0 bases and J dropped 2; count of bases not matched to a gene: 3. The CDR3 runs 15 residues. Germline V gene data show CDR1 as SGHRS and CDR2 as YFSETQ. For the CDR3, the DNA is TGCGCCAGCAGCTTGGTGGGACAGCTCACAGATACGCAGTATTTT. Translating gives CASSLVGQLTDTQYF.

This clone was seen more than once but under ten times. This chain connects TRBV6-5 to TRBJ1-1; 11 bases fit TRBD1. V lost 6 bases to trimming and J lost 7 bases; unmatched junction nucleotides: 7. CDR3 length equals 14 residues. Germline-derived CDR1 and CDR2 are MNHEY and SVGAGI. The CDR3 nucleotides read TGTGCCAGCAGGGGACAGGGGGAATATTTTGAAGCTTTCTTT. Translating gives CASRGQGEYFEAFF.

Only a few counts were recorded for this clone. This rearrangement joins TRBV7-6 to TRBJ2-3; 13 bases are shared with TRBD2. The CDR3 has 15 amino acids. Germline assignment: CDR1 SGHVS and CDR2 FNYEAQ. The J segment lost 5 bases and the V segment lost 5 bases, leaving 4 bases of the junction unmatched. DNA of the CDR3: TGTGCCAGCAGCACTAGCGGGGGGGCAGGAGATACGCAGTATTTT. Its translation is CASSTSGGAGDTQYF.

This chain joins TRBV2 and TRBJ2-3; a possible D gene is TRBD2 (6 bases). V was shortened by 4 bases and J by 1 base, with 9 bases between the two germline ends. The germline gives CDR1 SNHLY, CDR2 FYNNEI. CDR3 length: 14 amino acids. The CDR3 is CASSVGGGTDTQYF. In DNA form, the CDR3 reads TGTGCCAGCAGTGTTGGCGGGGGCACAGATACGCAGTATTTT.

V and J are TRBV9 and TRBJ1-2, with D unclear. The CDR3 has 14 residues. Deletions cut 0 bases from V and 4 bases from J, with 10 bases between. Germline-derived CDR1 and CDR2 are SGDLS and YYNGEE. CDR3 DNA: TGTGCCAGCAGCGTAGCAGGTTCCAGCTATGGCTACACCTTC. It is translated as CASSVAGSSYGYTF.

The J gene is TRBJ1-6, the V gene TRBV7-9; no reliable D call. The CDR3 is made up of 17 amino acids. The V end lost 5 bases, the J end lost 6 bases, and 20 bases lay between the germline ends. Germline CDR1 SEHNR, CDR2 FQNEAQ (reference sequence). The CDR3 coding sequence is TGTGCCAGCAGCCTAAGGGAAGGGAGGCCTGGTAATTCACCCCTCCACTTT. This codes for CASSLREGRPGNSPLHF. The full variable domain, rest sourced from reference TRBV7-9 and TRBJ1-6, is DTGVSQNPRHKITKRGQNVTFRCDPISEHNRLYWYRQTLGQGPEFLTYFQNEAQLEKSRLLSDRFSAERPKGSFSTLEIQRTEQGDSAMYLCASSLREGRPGNSPLHFGNGTRLTVT.

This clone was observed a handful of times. CDR3 coding DNA: TGTGCCAGCAGTGAAGAGGTCCGTGGTAACTATGGCTACACCTTC. Its protein is CASSEEVRGNYGYTF. J is TRBJ1-2 and V is TRBV25-1; no clear D gene. Germline loops: CDR1 MGHDK, CDR2 SYGVNS. CDR3 length: 15 amino acids. V lost 2 bases and J 1 base, leaving 11 bases between the germline ends.

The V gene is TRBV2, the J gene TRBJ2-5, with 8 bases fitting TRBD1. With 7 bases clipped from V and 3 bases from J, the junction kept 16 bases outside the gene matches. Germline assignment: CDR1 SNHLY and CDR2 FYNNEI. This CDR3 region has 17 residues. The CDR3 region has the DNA TGTGCCAGCACCCCAGATACGGACAGGGCAAAAAAAGAGACCCAGTACTTC. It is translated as CASTPDTDRAKKETQYF.

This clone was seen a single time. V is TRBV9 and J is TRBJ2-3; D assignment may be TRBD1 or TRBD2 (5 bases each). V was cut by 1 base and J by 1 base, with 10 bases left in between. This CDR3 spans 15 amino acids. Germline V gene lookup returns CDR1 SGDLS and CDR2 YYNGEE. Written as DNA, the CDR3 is TGTGCCAGCAGCGTACGAGGGGTAGGCACAGATACGCAGTATTTT. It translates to CASSVRGVGTDTQYF.

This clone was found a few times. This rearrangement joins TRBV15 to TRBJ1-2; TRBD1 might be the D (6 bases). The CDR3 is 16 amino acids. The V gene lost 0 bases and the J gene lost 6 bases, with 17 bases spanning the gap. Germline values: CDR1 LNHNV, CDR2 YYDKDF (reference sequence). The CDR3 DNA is TGTGCCACCAGCAGAGATCGGGGGGCGAGTCTCCATGGCTACACCTTC. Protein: CATSRDRGASLHGYTF.